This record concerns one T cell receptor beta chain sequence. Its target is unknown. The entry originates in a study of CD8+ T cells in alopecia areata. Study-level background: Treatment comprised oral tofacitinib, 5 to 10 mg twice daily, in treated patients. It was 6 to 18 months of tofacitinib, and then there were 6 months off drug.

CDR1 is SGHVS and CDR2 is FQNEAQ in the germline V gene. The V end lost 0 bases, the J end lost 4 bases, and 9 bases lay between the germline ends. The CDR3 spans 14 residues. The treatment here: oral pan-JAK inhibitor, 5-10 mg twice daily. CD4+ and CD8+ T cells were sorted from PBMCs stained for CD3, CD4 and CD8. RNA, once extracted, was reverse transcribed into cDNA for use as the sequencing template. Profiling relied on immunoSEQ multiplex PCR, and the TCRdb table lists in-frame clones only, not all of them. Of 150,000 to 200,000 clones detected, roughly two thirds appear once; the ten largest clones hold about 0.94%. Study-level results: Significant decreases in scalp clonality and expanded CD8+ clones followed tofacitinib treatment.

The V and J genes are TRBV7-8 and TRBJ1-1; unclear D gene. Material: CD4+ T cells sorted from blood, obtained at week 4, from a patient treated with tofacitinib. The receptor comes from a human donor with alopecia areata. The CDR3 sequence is CASSLAGERTEAFF. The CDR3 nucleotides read TGTGCCAGCAGCTTAGCCGGGGAACGCACTGAAGCTTTCTTT.